The source of this T cell receptor beta chain is a study of T cells in Graves' hyperthyroidism and ophthalmopathy. CDR3 size: 17 residues. In germline, CDR1 is SGHTA, CDR2 FQGNSA. V dropped 5 bases and J dropped 3 bases, with 20 bases sitting between them. Amplification of TCR beta CDR3 regions used RNA as the template. With the HTBI primer set, the TCR CDR3 went through a first round of RT-PCR. TCRdb independently ran MiXCR on the multiplex PCR reads; one entry per CDR3 protein. The table has over 500,000 distinct CDR3 sequences, 12% to 15% seen once. Turning to this clonotype: This likely comes from a read error, as the CDR3 has no conserved phenylalanine or tryptophan at its end.

The TCR sequence derives from a woman aged 40-49 years with Graves' hyperthyroidism. This sequence joins TRBV7-2 and TRBJ2-4; D tentatively fits TRBD1 or TRBD2 (5 bases each). The sequenced material came from blood. DNA for the CDR3: TGTGCCAGCAGCATCATCCCGGGGCCCGAGGGCAAAAACATTCAGTACATC. It is translated as CASSIIPGPEGKNIQYI.